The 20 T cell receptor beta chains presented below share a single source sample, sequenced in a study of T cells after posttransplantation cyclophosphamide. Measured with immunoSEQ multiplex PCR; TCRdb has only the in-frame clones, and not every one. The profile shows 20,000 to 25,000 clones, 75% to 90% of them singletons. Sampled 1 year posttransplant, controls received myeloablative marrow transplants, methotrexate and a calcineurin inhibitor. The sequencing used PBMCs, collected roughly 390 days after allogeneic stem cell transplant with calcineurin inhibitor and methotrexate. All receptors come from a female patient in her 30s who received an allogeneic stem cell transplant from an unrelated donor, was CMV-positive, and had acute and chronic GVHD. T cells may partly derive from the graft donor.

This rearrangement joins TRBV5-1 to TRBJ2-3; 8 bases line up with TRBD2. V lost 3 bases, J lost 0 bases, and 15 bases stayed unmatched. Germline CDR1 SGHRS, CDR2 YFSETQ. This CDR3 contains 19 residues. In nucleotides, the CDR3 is TGCGCCAGCAGCTGGGCCCCAGCGGGAGTGGGGGCTAGCACAGATACGCAGTATTTT. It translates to CASSWAPAGVGASTDTQYF. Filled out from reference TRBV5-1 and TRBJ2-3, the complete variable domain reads KAGVTQTPRYLIKTRGQQVTLSCSPISGHRSVSWYQQTPGQGLQFLFEYFSETQRNKGNFPGRFSGRQFSNSRSEMNVSTLELGDSALYLCASSWAPAGVGASTDTQYFGPGTRLTVL.

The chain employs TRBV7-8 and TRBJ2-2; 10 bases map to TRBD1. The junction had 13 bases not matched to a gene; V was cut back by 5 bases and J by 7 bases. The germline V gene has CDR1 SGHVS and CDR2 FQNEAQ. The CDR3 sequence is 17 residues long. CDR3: CASSHSGQGGAVGELFF. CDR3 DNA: TGTGCCAGCAGCCACAGCGGACAGGGGGGAGCGGTCGGGGAGCTGTTTTTT.

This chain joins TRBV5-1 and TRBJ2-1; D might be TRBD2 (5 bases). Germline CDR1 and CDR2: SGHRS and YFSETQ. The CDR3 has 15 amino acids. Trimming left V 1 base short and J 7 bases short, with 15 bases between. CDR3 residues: CASSLSGTRGNEQFF. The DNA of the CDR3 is TGCGCCAGCAGCTTGAGCGGAACACGCGGAAATGAGCAGTTCTTC.

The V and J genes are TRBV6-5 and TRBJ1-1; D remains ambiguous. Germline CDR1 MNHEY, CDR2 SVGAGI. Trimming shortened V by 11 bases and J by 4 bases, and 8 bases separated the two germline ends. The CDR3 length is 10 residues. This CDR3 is CAAGITEAFF. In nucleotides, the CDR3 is TGTGCCGCGGGGATCACTGAAGCTTTCTTT.

As DNA, the CDR3 is TGTGCCAGCAGTGAAGGGACAGGGTACCCCACAGATACGCAGTATTTT. The encoded protein is CASSEGTGYPTDTQYF. The chain links TRBV6-1 to TRBJ2-3; 8 bases line up with TRBD1. CDR1 is MNHNS and CDR2 is SASEGT in the germline V gene. CDR3 size: 16 residues. The ends lost 1 base at V and 2 bases at J; junction bases unmatched: 5.

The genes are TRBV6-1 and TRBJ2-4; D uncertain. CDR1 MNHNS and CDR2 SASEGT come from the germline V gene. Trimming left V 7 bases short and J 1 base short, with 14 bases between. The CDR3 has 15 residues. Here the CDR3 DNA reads TGTGCCAGCACCAACTGGGCTGGGGCCAAAAACATTCAGTACTTC. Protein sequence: CASTNWAGAKNIQYF.

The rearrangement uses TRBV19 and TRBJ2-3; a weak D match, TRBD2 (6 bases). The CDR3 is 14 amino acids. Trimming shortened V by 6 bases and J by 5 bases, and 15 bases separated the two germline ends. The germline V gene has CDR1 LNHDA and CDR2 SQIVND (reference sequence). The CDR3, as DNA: TGTGCCAGTAGGGAGGGCTTATGTGGAGATACGCAGTATTTT. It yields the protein CASREGLCGDTQYF.

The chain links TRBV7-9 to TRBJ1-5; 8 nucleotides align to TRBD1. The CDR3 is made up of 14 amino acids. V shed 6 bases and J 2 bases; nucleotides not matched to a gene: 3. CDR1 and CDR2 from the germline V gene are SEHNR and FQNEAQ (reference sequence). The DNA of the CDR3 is TGTGCCAGCAGTTCAGGGGGCGGCAATCAGCCCCAGCATTTT. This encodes CASSSGGGNQPQHF.

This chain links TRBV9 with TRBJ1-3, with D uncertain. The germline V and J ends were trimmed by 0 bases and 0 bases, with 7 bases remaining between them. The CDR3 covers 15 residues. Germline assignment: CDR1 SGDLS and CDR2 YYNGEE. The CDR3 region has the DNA TGTGCCAGCAGCGTAGGTGGCCTCTCTGGAAACACCATATATTTT. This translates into CASSVGGLSGNTIYF.

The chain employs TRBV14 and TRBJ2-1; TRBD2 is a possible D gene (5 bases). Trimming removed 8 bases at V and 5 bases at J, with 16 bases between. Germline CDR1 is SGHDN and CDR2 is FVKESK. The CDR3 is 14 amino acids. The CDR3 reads CASRATGLNNEQFF. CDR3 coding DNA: TGTGCCAGCCGGGCTACGGGATTGAACAATGAGCAGTTCTTC.

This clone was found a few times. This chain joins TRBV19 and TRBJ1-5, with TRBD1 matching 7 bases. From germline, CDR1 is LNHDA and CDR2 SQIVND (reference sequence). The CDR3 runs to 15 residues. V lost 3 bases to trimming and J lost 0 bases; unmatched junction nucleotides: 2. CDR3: CASSIEGASNQPQHF. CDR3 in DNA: TGTGCCAGTAGTATCGAGGGGGCTAGCAATCAGCCCCAGCATTTT.

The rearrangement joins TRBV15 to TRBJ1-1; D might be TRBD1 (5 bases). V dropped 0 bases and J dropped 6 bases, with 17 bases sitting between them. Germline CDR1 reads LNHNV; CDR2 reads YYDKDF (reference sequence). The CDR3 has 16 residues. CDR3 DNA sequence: TGTGCCACCAGCAGAGATTGGGGATTGGGGGGGGCTGAAGCTTTCTTT. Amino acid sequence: CATSRDWGLGGAEAFF.

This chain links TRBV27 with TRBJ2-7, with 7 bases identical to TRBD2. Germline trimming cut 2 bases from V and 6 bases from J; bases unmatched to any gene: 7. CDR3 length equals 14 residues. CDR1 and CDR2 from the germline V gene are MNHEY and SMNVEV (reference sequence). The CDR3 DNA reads TGTGCCAGCAGTTTACGCGGGGGAGGGAGCGAGCAGTACGTC. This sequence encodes CASSLRGGGSEQYV.

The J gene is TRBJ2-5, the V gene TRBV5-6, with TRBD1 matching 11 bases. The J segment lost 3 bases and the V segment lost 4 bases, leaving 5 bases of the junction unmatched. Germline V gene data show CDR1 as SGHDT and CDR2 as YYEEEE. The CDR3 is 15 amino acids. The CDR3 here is CASSIPGQGEETQYF. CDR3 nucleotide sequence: TGTGCCAGCAGCATACCGGGACAGGGGGAAGAGACCCAGTACTTC.

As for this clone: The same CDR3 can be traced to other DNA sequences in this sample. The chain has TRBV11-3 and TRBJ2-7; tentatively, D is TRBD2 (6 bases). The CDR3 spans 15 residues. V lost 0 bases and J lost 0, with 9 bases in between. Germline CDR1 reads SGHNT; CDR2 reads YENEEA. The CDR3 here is CASSLDSGSSYEQYV. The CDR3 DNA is TGTGCCAGCAGCTTAGATAGCGGAAGCTCCTACGAGCAGTACGTC.

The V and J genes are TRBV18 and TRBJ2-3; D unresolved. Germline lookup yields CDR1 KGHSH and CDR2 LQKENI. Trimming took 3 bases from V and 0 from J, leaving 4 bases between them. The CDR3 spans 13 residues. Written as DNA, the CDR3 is TGTGCCAGCTCACCTGGCAGCACAGATACGCAGTATTTT. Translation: CASSPGSTDTQYF.

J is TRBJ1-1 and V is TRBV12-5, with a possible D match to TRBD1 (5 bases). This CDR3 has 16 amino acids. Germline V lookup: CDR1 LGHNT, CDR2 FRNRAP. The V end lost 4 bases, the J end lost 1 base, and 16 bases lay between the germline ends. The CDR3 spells CASGSSTGRGNTEAFF. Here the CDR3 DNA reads TGTGCTAGTGGTTCCTCCACCGGGAGGGGGAACACTGAAGCTTTCTTT.

DNA for the CDR3: TGTGCCAGCAGCAAAGCGCAGATGTGGCGGGACTACACCGGGGAGCTGTTTTTT. Encoded protein: CASSKAQMWRDYTGELFF. The V and J genes are TRBV21-1 and TRBJ2-2; TRBD2, the table's D call, lacks a check against the DNA. TRBV21-1 has pseudogene status. The CDR3 length is 18 residues.

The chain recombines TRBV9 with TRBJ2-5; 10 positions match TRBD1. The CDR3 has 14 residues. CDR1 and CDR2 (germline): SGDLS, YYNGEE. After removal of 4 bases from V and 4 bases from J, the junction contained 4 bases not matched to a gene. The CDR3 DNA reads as TGTGCCAGCAGCCGGGACAGGGGCGGAGAGACCCAGTACTTC. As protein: CASSRDRGGETQYF.

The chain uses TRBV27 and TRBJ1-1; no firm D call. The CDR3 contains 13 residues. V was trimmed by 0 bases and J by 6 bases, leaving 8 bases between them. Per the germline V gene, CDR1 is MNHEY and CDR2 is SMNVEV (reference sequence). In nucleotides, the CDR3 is TGTGCCAGCAGTTTATCGCCGGGTCCTGAAGCTTTCTTT. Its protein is CASSLSPGPEAFF.